These 5 T cell receptor beta chains share one sample of origin, sequenced in a study of blood T cell repertoires in COVID-19. Only in-frame clones appear in the TCRdb table, and some are missing; sequencing was by immunoSEQ multiplex PCR. The table shows about 400,000 clones, with roughly 89% occurring only once. Sample: PBMCs or T cells enriched from blood (not recorded which). The receptors come from a woman in her forties or fifties who had recovered from COVID-19.

J is TRBJ1-6 and V is TRBV11-2; tentatively, D is TRBD1 (5 bases). CDR1 is SGHAT, CDR2 FQNNGV, per germline. Trimming shortened V by 4 bases and J by 5 bases, and 9 bases separated the two germline ends. The CDR3 is made up of 14 amino acids. The CDR3 DNA sequence: TGTGCCAGCAGCTCTACAGGCGATAATTCACCCCTCCACTTT. This gives the protein CASSSTGDNSPLHF.

The chain carries TRBV7-8 and TRBJ2-3; no clear D gene. Looked up from germline, CDR1 is SGHVS and CDR2 is FQNEAQ. The CDR3 loop spans 14 amino acids. Trimming removed 1 base from V and 1 base from J, with 6 bases in between. This CDR3 reads CASSLELRTDTQYF. CDR3 DNA sequence: TGTGCCAGCAGCTTAGAACTGCGCACAGATACGCAGTATTTT.

The chain combines TRBV6-5 with TRBJ1-5; 9 positions agree with TRBD1. V gave up 6 bases and J gave up 2 bases; unmatched junction bases: 5. The CDR3 totals 15 residues. Per germline, CDR1 MNHEY and CDR2 SVGAGI. CDR3 sequence reads: CASRLTGGGNQPQHF. In DNA, the CDR3 is TGTGCCAGCAGGCTGACAGGGGGAGGCAATCAGCCCCAGCATTTT.

J is TRBJ2-1 and V is TRBV7-8, with D possibly matching TRBD2 (6 bases). The CDR3 is made up of 14 amino acids. In germline, CDR1 is SGHVS, CDR2 FQNEAQ. Between the trimmed V and J ends, which lost 2 bases and 1 base, there was a span of 6 bases. DNA of the CDR3: TGTGCCAGCAGCTTAAGCGGGTCCTACAATGAGCAGTTCTTC. Protein: CASSLSGSYNEQFF.

V usage is TRBV28 and J usage is TRBJ1-2; D perhaps matches TRBD1 (5 bases). The CDR3 is made up of 13 amino acids. Trimming took off 6 bases at V and 1 base at J, with 9 bases between the two ends. Germline V gene data show CDR1 as MDHEN and CDR2 as SYDVKM. The CDR3 region is CASRSGGNYGYTF. CDR3 sequence (DNA): TGTGCCAGCAGGTCGGGGGGTAACTATGGCTACACCTTC.